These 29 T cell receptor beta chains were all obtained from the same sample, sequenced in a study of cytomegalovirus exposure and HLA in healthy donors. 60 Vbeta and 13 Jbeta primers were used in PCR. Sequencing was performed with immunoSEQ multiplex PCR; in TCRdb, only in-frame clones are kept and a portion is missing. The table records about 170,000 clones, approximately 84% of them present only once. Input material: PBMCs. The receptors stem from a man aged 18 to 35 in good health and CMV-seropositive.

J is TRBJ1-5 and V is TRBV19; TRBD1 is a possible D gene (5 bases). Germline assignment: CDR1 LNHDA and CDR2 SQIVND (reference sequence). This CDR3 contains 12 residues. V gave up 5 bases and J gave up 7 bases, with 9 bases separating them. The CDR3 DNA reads TGTGCCAGTAGTGTTAAGGGGCAGCCCCAGCATTTT. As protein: CASSVKGQPQHF.

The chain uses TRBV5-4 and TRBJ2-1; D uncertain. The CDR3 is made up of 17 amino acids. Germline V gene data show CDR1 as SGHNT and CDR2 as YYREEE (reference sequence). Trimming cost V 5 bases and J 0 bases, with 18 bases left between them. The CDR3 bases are TGTGCCAGCAGTTCCCGCGCATCGGCTAGCTCCTACAATGAGCAGTTCTTC. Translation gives CASSSRASASSYNEQFF.

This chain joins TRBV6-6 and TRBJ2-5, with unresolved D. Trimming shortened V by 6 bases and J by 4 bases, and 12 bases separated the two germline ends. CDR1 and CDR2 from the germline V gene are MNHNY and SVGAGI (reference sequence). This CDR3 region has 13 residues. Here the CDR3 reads CASSFRLLETQYF. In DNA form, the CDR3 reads TGTGCCAGCAGCTTTAGACTTTTAGAGACCCAGTACTTC.

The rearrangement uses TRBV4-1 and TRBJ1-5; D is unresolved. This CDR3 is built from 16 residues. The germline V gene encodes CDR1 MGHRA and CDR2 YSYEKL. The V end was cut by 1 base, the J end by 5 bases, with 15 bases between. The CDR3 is CASSQVGTELYQPQHF. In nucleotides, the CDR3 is TGCGCCAGCAGCCAAGTAGGAACGGAACTATATCAGCCCCAGCATTTT.

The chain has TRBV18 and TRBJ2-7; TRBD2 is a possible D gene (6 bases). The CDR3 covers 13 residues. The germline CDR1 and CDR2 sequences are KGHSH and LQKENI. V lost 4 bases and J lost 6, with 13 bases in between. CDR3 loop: CASSQFGGGEQYF. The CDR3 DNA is TGTGCCAGCTCACAGTTCGGGGGAGGCGAGCAGTACTTC.

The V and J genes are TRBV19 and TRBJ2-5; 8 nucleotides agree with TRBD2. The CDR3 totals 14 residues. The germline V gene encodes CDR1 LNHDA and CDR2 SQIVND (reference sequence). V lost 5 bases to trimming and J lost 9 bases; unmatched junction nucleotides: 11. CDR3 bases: TGTGCCAGTAGTGTAACGGGACTAGGCCCCCCCCAGTACTTC. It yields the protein CASSVTGLGPPQYF.

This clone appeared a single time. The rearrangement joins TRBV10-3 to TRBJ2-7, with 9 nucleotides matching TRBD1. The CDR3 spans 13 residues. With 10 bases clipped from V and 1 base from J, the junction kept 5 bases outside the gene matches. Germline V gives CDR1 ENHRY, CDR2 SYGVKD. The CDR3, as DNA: TGTGCCAGCGGACAGGGGAATTCCTACGAGCAGTACTTC. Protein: CASGQGNSYEQYF.

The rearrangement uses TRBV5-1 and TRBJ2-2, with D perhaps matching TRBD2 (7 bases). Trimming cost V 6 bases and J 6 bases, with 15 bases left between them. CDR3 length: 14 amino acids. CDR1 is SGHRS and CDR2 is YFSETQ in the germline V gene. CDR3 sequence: CASTVGGPAGELFF. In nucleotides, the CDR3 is TGCGCCAGCACCGTCGGGGGGCCCGCCGGGGAGCTGTTTTTT.

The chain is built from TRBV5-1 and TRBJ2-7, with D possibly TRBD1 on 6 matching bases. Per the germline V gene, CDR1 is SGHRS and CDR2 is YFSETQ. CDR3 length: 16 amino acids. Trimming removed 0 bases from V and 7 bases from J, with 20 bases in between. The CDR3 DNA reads TGCGCCAGCAGCTTGGTCGGTCCAGGGGAGATTCAGGAGCAGTACTTC. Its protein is CASSLVGPGEIQEQYF.

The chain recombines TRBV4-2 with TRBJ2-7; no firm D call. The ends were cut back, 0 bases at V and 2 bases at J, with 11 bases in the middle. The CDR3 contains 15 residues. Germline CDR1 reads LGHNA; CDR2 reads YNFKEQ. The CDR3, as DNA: TGTGCCAGCAGCCAAGAAGGTAGAGGAGCCTACGAGCAGTACTTC. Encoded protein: CASSQEGRGAYEQYF.

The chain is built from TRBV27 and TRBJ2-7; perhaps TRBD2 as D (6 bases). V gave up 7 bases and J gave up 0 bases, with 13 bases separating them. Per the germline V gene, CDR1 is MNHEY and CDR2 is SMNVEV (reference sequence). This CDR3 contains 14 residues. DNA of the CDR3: TGTGCCAGCACCAAAGGGAGGAACTCCTACGAGCAGTACTTC. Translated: CASTKGRNSYEQYF.

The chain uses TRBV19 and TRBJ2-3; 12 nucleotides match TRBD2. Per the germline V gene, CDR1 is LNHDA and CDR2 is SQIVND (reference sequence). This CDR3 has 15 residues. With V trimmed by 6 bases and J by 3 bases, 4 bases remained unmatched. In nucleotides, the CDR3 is TGTGCCAGTAGGATACTAGCGGGGGGAACAGATACGCAGTATTTT. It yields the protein CASRILAGGTDTQYF.

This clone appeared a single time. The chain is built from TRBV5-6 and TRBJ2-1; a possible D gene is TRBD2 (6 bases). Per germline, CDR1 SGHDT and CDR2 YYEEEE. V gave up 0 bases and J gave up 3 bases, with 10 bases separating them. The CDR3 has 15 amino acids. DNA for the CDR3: TGTGCCAGCAGCTTGGTTTACGGGGGCTACAATGAGCAGTTCTTC. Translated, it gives CASSLVYGGYNEQFF.

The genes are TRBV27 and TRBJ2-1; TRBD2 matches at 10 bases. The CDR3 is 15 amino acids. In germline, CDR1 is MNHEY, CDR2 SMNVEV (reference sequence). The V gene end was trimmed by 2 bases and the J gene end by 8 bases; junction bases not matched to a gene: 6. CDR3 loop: CASSLGAGGLDEQFF. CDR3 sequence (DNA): TGTGCCAGCAGTTTAGGAGCGGGGGGGCTGGATGAGCAGTTCTTC.

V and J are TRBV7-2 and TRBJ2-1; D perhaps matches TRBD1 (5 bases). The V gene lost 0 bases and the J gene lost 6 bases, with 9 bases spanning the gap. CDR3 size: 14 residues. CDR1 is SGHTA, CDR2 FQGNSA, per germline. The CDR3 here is CASSLAGQGNEQFF. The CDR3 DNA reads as TGTGCCAGCAGCTTAGCCGGCCAGGGCAATGAGCAGTTCTTC. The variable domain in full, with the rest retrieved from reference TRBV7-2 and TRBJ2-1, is GAGVSQSPSNKVTEKGKDVELRCDPISGHTALYWYRQSLGQGLEFLIYFQGNSAPDKSGLPSDRFSAERTGGSVSTLTIQRTQQEDSAVYLCASSLAGQGNEQFFGPGTRLTVL.

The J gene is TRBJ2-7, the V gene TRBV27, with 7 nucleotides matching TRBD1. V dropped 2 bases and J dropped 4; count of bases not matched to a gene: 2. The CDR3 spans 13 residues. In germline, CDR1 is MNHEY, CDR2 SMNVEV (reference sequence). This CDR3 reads CASSLTQGYEQYF. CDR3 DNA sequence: TGTGCCAGCAGTTTAACACAGGGGTACGAGCAGTACTTC.

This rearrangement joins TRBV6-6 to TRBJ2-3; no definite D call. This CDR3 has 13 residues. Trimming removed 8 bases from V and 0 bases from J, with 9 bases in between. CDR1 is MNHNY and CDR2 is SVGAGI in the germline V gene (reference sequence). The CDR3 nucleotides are TGTGCCAGCCAAGCCCCTAGCACAGATACGCAGTATTTT. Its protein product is CASQAPSTDTQYF.

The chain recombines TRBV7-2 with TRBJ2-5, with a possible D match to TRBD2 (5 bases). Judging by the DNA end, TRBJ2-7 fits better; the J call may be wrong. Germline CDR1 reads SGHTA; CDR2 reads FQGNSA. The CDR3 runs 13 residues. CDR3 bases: TGTGCCAGCAGCTTAGCGGGAGCCTACGAGCAGTACTTC. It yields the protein CASSLAGAYEQYF.

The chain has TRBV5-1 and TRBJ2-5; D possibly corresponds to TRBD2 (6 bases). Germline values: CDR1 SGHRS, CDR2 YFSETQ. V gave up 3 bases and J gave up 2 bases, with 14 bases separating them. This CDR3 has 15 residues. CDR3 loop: CASSSYGGEQETQYF. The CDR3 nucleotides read TGCGCCAGCAGCTCCTATGGCGGGGAACAAGAGACCCAGTACTTC.

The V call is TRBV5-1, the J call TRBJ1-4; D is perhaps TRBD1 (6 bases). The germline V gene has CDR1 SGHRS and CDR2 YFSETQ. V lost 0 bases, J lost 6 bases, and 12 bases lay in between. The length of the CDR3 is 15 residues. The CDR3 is CASSLGPGVDEKLFF. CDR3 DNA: TGCGCCAGCAGCTTGGGCCCAGGGGTAGATGAAAAACTGTTTTTT. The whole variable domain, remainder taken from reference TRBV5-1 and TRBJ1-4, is KAGVTQTPRYLIKTRGQQVTLSCSPISGHRSVSWYQQTPGQGLQFLFEYFSETQRNKGNFPGRFSGRQFSNSRSEMNVSTLELGDSALYLCASSLGPGVDEKLFFGSGTQLSVL.

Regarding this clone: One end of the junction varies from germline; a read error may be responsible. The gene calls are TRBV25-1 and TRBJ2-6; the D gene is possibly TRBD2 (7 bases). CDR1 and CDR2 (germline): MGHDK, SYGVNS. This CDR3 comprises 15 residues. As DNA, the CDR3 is TGTGCCAGCAGGAGGGGGGGCTCTGGGGCCAACGGCCTGACTTTC. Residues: CASRRGGSGANGLTF.

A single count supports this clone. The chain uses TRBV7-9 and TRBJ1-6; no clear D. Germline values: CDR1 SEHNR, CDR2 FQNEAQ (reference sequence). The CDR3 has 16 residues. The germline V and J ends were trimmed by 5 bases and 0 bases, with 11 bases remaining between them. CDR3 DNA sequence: TGTGCCAGCAGCAAGGGAGGAAGCTCCTATAATTCACCCCTCCACTTT. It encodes CASSKGGSSYNSPLHF. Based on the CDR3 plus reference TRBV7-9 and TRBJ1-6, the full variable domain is DTGVSQNPRHKITKRGQNVTFRCDPISEHNRLYWYRQTLGQGPEFLTYFQNEAQLEKSRLLSDRFSAERPKGSFSTLEIQRTEQGDSAMYLCASSKGGSSYNSPLHFGNGTRLTVT.

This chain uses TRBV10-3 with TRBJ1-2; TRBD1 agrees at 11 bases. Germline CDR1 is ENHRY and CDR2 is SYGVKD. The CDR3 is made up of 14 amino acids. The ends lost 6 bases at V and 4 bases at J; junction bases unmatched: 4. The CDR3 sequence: CAIRGQGVSYGYTF. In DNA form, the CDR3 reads TGTGCCATCAGGGGACAGGGGGTTAGCTATGGCTACACCTTC.

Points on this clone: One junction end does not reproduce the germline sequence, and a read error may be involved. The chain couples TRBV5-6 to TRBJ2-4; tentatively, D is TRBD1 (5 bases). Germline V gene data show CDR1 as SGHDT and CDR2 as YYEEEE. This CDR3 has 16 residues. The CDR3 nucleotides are TGTGCCAGCAGGCGAAATGAAGGGGTAGCCAAAAACAGTCAGTACTTC. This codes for CASRRNEGVAKNSQYF.

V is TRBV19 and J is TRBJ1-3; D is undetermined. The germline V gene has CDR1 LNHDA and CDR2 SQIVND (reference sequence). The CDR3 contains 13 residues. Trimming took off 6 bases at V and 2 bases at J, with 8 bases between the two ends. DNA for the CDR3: TGTGCCAGTAGACAGACGGCTGGAAACACCATATATTTT. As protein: CASRQTAGNTIYF.

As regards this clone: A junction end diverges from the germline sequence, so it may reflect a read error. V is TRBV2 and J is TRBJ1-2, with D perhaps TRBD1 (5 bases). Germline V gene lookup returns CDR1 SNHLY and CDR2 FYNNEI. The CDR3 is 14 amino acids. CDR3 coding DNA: TGTGCCACCCCGCAAATAAACAGGAACTTTGGCTACACCTTC. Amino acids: CATPQINRNFGYTF. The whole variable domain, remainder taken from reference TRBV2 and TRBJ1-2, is EPEVTQTPSHQVTQMGQEVILRCVPISNHLYFYWYRQILGQKVEFLVSFYNNEISEKSEIFDDQFSVERPDGSNFTLKIRSTKLEDSAMYFCATPQINRNFGYTFGSGTRLTVV.

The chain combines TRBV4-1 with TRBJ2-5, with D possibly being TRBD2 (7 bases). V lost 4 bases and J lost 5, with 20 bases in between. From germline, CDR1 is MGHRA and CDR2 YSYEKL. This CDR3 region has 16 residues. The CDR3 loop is CASSPTTGGARETQYF. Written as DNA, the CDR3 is TGCGCCAGCAGCCCGACTACTGGGGGGGCAAGGGAGACCCAGTACTTC.

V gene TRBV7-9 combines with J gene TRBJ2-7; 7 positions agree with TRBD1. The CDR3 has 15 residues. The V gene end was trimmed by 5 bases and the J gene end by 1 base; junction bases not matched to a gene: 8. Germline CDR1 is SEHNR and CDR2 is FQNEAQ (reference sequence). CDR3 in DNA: TGTGCCAGCAGCGCCGGGACAGCCCAGTCCTACGAGCAGTACTTC. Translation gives CASSAGTAQSYEQYF.

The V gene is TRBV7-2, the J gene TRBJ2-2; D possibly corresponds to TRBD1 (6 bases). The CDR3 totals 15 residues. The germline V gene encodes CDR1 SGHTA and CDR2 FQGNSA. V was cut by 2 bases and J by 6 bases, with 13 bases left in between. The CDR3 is CASSLLQGRAGELFF. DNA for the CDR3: TGTGCCAGCAGCTTATTACAGGGAAGGGCCGGGGAGCTGTTTTTT.